The subject of this entry is one TCR beta chain. Between the trimmed V and J ends, which lost 4 bases and 5 bases, there was a span of 13 bases. The CDR3 covers 14 residues. This specimen comes from a study of CD8 T cells in Susac syndrome. Sequencing targeted TCR beta in blood CD8+ and CD4+ T cells. An amount of RNA that ranged from 0.5 to 1 ug was reverse transcribed with random hexamers. The authors amplified TCR beta CDR3 across 54 Vbeta and 13 Jbeta using immunoSEQ multiplex PCR. MiXCR, run by TCRdb on the immunoSEQ multiplex PCR reads, gives a single entry per CDR3 protein. The table shows about 180,000 distinct CDR3 sequences, with nearly 97% occurring only once.

This sequence originates from a human donor with multiple sclerosis. The genes are TRBV12-3 or TRBV12-4 and TRBJ2-3; D is perhaps TRBD2 (6 bases). Source material: CD4+ T cells from PBMCs. The CDR3 bases are TGTGCCAGCAGTTCCTGGGCCGGGGGAGATACGCAGTATTTT. This encodes CASSSWAGGDTQYF.